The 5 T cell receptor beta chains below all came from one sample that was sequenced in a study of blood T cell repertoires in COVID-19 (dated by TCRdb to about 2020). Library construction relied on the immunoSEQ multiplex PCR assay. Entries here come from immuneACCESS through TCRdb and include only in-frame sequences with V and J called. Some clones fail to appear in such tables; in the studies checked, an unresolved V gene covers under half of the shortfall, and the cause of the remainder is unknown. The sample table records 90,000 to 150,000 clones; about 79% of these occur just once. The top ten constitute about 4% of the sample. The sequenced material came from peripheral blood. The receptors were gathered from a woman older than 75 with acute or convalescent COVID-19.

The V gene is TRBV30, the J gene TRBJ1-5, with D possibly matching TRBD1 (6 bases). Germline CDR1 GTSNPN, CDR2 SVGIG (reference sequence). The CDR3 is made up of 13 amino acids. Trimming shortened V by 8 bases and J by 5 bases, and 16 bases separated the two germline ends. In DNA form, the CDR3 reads TGTGCCCTAGGGGAGGGGGGTGATCAGCCCCAGCATTTT. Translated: CALGEGGDQPQHF.

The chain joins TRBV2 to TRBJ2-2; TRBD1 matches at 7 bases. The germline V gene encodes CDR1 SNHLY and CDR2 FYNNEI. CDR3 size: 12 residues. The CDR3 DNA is TGTGCAGGGGGCAGAGACACCGGGGAGCTGTTTTTT. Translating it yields CAGGRDTGELFF.

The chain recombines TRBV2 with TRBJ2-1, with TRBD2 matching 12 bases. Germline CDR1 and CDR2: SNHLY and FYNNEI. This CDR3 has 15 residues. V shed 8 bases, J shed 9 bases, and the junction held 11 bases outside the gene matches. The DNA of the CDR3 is TGTGCCAGCGCCGCTAGCGGGAGGGCCTATGGTGAGCAGTTCTTC. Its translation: CASAASGRAYGEQFF.

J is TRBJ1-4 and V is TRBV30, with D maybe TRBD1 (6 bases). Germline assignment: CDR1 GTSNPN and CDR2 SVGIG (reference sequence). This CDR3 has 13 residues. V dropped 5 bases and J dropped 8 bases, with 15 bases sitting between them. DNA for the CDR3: TGTGCCTGGGCGGTCACGAGGGGGGAAAAACTGTTTTTT. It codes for CAWAVTRGEKLFF.

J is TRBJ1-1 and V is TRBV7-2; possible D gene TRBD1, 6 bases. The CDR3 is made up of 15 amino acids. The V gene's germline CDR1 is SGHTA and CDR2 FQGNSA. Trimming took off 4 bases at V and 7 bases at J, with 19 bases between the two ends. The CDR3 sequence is CASSSPILQGIEAFF. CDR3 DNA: TGTGCCAGCAGCTCGCCGATACTACAGGGAATTGAAGCTTTCTTT.